A selection of T cell receptor beta chains follows, all from one sample in a study of PD-1 blockade in classical Hodgkin lymphoma. Profiling relied on immunoSEQ multiplex PCR, and the TCRdb table lists in-frame clones only, not all of them. In the table there are about 150,000 clones, 78% of which are singletons. The material was peripheral blood mononuclear cells (PBMCs), obtained before the second cycle of nivolumab. These receptor sequences come from a human donor with classical Hodgkin lymphoma. CDR3s include the opening cysteine and the closing phenylalanine or tryptophan. A D gene is named only where the DNA matches it firmly. Expanded clones get a size class; other rows say once, few or many, or leave the size out.

clone size | D gene | J gene | V gene | CDR3 protein | CDR3 DNA
few | . | TRBJ2-2 | TRBV2 | CASSEEVGAGELFF | TGTGCCAGCAGTGAAGAGGTGGGAGCCGGGGAGCTGTTTTTT
. | . | TRBJ2-5 | TRBV6-6 | CASRSVRETQYF | TGTGCCAGCAGGAGCGTAAGAGAGACCCAGTACTTC
. | TRBD2 | TRBJ2-1 | TRBV10-3 | CAISDPRTSGRIAGNEQFF | TGTGCCATCAGTGATCCAAGGACTAGCGGGAGGATAGCGGGAAATGAGCAGTTCTTC
. | TRBD1 | TRBJ2-7 | TRBV7-9 | CASSPSGTGIYEQYF | TGTGCCAGCAGCCCCTCCGGGACAGGGATCTACGAGCAGTACTTC
once | . | TRBJ1-3 | TRBV5-6 | CASSPLGTAGNTIYF | TGTGCCAGCTCCCCCTTGGGTACCGCTGGAAACACCATATATTTT
. | . | TRBJ2-2 | TRBV7-6 | CASSLAVGRVWNTGELFF | TGTGCCAGCAGCTTAGCGGTGGGCAGGGTTTGGAACACCGGGGAGCTGTTTTTT
. | . | TRBJ2-3 | TRBV27 | CASRELDTQYF | TGTGCCAGCAGGGAGCTGGATACGCAGTATTTT
. | . | TRBJ1-2 | TRBV15 | CATSTPRSRNYGYTF | TGTGCCACCAGCACCCCCCGGTCCCGGAACTATGGCTACACCTTC
. | . | TRBJ2-5 | TRBV5-4 | CASSQVGYSAGRGETQYF | TGTGCCAGCAGCCAAGTCGGGTACTCCGCGGGCCGGGGAGAGACCCAGTACTTC
few | . | TRBJ2-5 | TRBV27 | CASAPGPGPPQETQYF | TGTGCCAGCGCCCCTGGACCAGGGCCCCCACAAGAGACCCAGTACTTC
. | . | TRBJ2-5 | TRBV19 | CASSKGVDQETQYF | TGTGCCAGTAGCAAGGGTGTAGACCAAGAGACCCAGTACTTC
. | . | TRBJ2-5 | TRBV5-5 | CASSLVTGRQETQYF | TGTGCCAGCAGCTTGGTTACAGGTCGGCAAGAGACCCAGTACTTC
once | . | TRBJ2-2 | TRBV10-3 | CAISETQGPGELFF | TGTGCCATCAGTGAGACACAGGGTCCCGGGGAGCTGTTTTTT
. | TRBD1 | TRBJ1-1 | TRBV6-5 | CASSPRTGGTEAFF | TGTGCCAGCAGTCCCCGGACAGGGGGGACTGAAGCTTTCTTT
. | TRBD1 | TRBJ2-7 | TRBV7-9 | CASSLATGPVYEQYF | TGTGCCAGCAGCTTAGCGACAGGGCCAGTCTACGAGCAGTACTTC
. | TRBD1 | TRBJ1-2 | TRBV7-8 | CASSLTRDRHLNYGYTF | TGTGCCAGCAGCTTGACCCGGGACAGACACCTAAACTATGGCTACACCTTC
. | TRBD1 | TRBJ1-2 | TRBV6-5 | CASSYEGAGFNYGYTF | TGTGCCAGCAGTTACGAGGGGGCGGGATTTAACTATGGCTACACCTTC
. | . | TRBJ2-6 | TRBV7-7 | CASSSGISGANVLTF | TGTGCTAGCAGCTCCGGGATCTCTGGGGCCAACGTCCTGACTTTC
. | . | TRBJ2-5 | TRBV9 | CASSSRQRSLQETQYF | TGTGCCAGCAGCTCCCGACAGAGGTCCCTTCAAGAGACCCAGTACTTC
. | . | TRBJ2-7 | TRBV7-2 | CASSPRGTTYEQYF | TGTGCCAGCAGCCCCCGGGGCACGACCTACGAGCAGTACTTC
. | . | TRBJ2-1 | TRBV9 | CASSADLDEQFF | TGTGCCAGCAGCGCTGACCTGGATGAGCAGTTCTTC
. | TRBD2 | TRBJ2-1 | TRBV7-2 | CASSSPPRTSGRVNEQFF | TGTGCCAGCAGCTCTCCACCCCGGACTAGCGGGAGAGTCAATGAGCAGTTCTTC
. | . | TRBJ2-7 | TRBV19 | CASSIAPAGLSSYEQYF | TGTGCCAGTAGTATAGCTCCAGCGGGTTTAAGCTCCTACGAGCAGTACTTC
. | TRBD1 | TRBJ2-5 | TRBV6-5 | CASSFGRQGSETQYF | TGTGCCAGCAGCTTCGGACGACAGGGGTCGGAGACCCAGTACTTC
. | . | TRBJ1-6 | TRBV11-3 | CASSSLVSSSYNSPLHF | TGTGCCAGCAGCTCTTTAGTTAGCAGCTCCTATAATTCACCCCTCCACTTT
. | . | TRBJ1-2 | TRBV15 | CATSRATAPNYGYTF | TGTGCCACCAGCAGAGCTACAGCCCCTAACTATGGCTACACCTTC
once | . | TRBJ2-7 | TRBV27 | CASSSGTEFYEQYF | TGTGCCAGCAGTTCGGGGACGGAATTCTACGAGCAGTACTTC
. | TRBD2 | TRBJ2-7 | TRBV29-1 | CSVVLDRSAGGQYF | TGCAGCGTTGTCCTCGACAGGTCTGCGGGGGGGCAGTACTTC
once | . | TRBJ1-5 | TRBV5-8 | CASSLGNGNQPQHF | TGTGCCAGCAGCTTGGGGAACGGCAATCAGCCCCAGCATTTT
. | . | TRBJ1-1 | TRBV7-9 | CASSESGYTEAFF | TGTGCCAGCAGCGAGAGTGGGTACACTGAAGCTTTCTTT
. | TRBD1 | TRBJ2-2 | TRBV9 | CASSARGLSNTGELFF | TGTGCCAGCAGCGCAAGGGGGCTTTCGAACACCGGGGAGCTGTTTTTT
few | . | TRBJ1-2 | TRBV27 | CASIGAASYGYTF | TGTGCCAGCATCGGGGCCGCTTCCTATGGCTACACCTTC